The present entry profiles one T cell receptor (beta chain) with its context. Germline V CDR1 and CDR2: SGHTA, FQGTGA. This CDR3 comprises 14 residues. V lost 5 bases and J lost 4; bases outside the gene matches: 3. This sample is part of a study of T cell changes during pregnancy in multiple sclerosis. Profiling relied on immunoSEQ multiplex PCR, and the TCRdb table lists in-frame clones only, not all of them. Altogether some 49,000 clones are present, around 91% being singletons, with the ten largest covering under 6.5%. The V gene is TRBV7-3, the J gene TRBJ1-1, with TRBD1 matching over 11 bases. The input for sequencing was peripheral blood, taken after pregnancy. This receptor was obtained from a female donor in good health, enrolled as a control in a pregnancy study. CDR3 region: CASSTGQGGTEAFF. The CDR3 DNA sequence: TGTGCCAGCAGCACGGGACAGGGGGGCACTGAAGCTTTCTTT. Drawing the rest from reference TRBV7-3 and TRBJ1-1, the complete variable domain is GAGVSQTPSNKVTEKGKYVELRCDPISGHTALYWYRQSLGQGPEFLIYFQGTGAADDSGLPNDRFFAVRPEGSVSTLKIQRTERGDSAVYLCASSTGQGGTEAFFGQGTRLTVV.